The 27 T cell receptor beta chains below come from one sample, sequenced in a study of blood T cell repertoires in COVID-19. The protocol was immunoSEQ multiplex PCR, while the TCRdb copy is restricted to in-frame clones and leaves out a portion. The table records 97,000 or so clones, 85% to 90% of them present only once. The source material was peripheral blood. All receptors derive from a middle-aged man with active or convalescent COVID-19.

The chain joins TRBV9 to TRBJ2-2, with a weak D call TRBD2 (5 bases). There are 15 residues in the CDR3. V was clipped by 5 bases and J by 5 bases, with 16 bases between them. Germline CDR1 reads SGDLS; CDR2 reads YYNGEE. The CDR3 DNA sequence: TGTGCCAGCAGGTCCTCTACGGGGAAGACCGGGGAGCTGTTTTTT. Translation gives CASRSSTGKTGELFF.

V usage is TRBV6-4 and J usage is TRBJ1-5; tentatively, D is TRBD1 (6 bases). V shed 4 bases and J shed 7 bases, with 20 bases lying between them. Germline V gives CDR1 MRHNA, CDR2 SNTAGT. The length of the CDR3 is 16 residues. DNA of the CDR3: TGTGCCAGCAGTGCACCAAAGATACAGGGAGGGCAGCCCCAGCATTTT. Protein sequence: CASSAPKIQGGQPQHF.

The chain links TRBV6-5 to TRBJ2-1, with 9 positions matching TRBD2. The CDR3 consists of 14 residues. Trimming at V came to 8 bases and at J to 6 bases, leaving 8 bases not matched to a gene. Germline values: CDR1 MNHEY, CDR2 SVGAGI. The CDR3 here is CASDGGGASNEQFF. CDR3 sequence (DNA): TGTGCCAGCGACGGCGGGGGGGCATCCAATGAGCAGTTCTTC.

This chain links TRBV12-3 or TRBV12-4 with TRBJ2-1; 8 bases are shared with TRBD2. Trimming took 6 bases from V and 7 from J; bases not matched to a gene: 5. CDR3 length equals 13 residues. The CDR3 bases are TGTGCCAGCAGAGAAGCGGGGGATAATGAGCAGTTCTTC. As protein: CASREAGDNEQFF.

This chain links TRBV7-2 with TRBJ1-3; no definite D call. CDR1 and CDR2 from the germline V gene are SGHTA and FQGNSA. The CDR3 length is 15 residues. V lost 2 bases and J lost 0, with 8 bases in between. This CDR3 is CASSLTRFSGNTIYF. CDR3 nucleotide sequence: TGTGCCAGCAGCTTAACACGATTCTCTGGAAACACCATATATTTT.

This clone showed up just once. The V gene is TRBV6-5, the J gene TRBJ2-5, with D perhaps TRBD1 (7 bases). The CDR3 sequence is 12 residues long. Germline loops: CDR1 MNHEY, CDR2 SVGAGI. Trimming pared 6 bases from V and 7 bases from J, leaving 12 bases between. The CDR3 spells CASSRQGGTQYF. The CDR3 coding sequence is TGTGCCAGCAGCCGACAGGGAGGGACCCAGTACTTC.

The V gene is TRBV9, the J gene TRBJ1-1; 12 nucleotides match TRBD1. V shed 2 bases and J 4 bases; nucleotides not matched to a gene: 12. There are 18 residues in the CDR3. CDR1 is SGDLS, CDR2 YYNGEE, per germline. Here the CDR3 reads CASSVTTGTGGVITEAFF. In DNA form, the CDR3 reads TGTGCCAGCAGCGTCACCACCGGGACAGGGGGCGTGATCACTGAAGCTTTCTTT.

The chain couples TRBV3-1 (or the pseudogene TRBV3-2) to TRBJ2-3, with D tentatively TRBD2 (6 bases). The germline V gene has CDR1 LGHDT and CDR2 YNNKEL (reference sequence). The CDR3 extends over 14 amino acids. V shed 3 bases and J shed 1 base, with 8 bases lying between them. The CDR3: CASSHGGGTDTQYF. The DNA of the CDR3 is TGTGCCAGCAGCCACGGCGGGGGCACAGATACGCAGTATTTT.

The chain joins TRBV27 to TRBJ1-6; D is perhaps TRBD1 (5 bases). CDR1 MNHEY and CDR2 SMNVEV come from the germline V gene (reference sequence). Trimming left V 2 bases short and J 13 bases short, with 18 bases between. The CDR3 runs to 15 residues. Written as DNA, the CDR3 is TGTGCCAGCAGTTTAGGGGCGGGGATGATGTCTCCCCTCCACTTT. Residues: CASSLGAGMMSPLHF.

The CDR3 nucleotides read TGTGCCAGCAGTTTAGGCCAGGGGGCGCGAGGAACTGAAGCTTTCTTT. Amino acids: CASSLGQGARGTEAFF. This chain connects TRBV28 to TRBJ1-1; TRBD1 matches at 8 bases. Trimming cost V 2 bases and J 5 bases; bases outside gene matches: 10. The CDR3 totals 16 residues. The V gene's germline CDR1 is MDHEN and CDR2 SYDVKM.

J is TRBJ1-3 and V is TRBV19; tentative D call: TRBD1 (6 bases). Germline CDR1 LNHDA, CDR2 SQIVND (reference sequence). Trimming took off 4 bases at V and 2 bases at J, with 12 bases between the two ends. This CDR3 comprises 15 residues. The CDR3, as DNA: TGTGCCAGTAGTACACTCACAGGGACTGGAAACACCATATATTTT. Translation gives CASSTLTGTGNTIYF.

The rearrangement links TRBV29-1 to TRBJ2-5; 7 bases are shared with TRBD2. Germline lookup yields CDR1 SQVTM and CDR2 ANQGSEA. With 6 bases clipped from V and 4 bases from J, the junction kept 5 bases outside the gene matches. The CDR3 runs 12 residues. The CDR3 bases are TGCAGCGTCCGGGGAGGGCGAGAGACCCAGTACTTC. It codes for CSVRGGRETQYF.

This clone was counted a few times. The rearrangement joins TRBV28 to TRBJ2-7; D ambiguous. The germline CDR1 and CDR2 sequences are MDHEN and SYDVKM. Trimming pared 0 bases from V and 0 bases from J, leaving 6 bases between. The CDR3 contains 14 residues. The CDR3 here is CASSLWGSSYEQYF. CDR3 coding DNA: TGTGCCAGCAGTTTATGGGGCAGCTCCTACGAGCAGTACTTC. Supplemented by reference TRBV28 and TRBJ2-7, the full variable domain reads DVKVTQSSRYLVKRTGEKVFLECVQDMDHENMFWYRQDPGLGLRLIYFSYDVKMKEKGDIPEGYSVSREKKERFSLILESASTNQTSMYLCASSLWGSSYEQYFGPGTRLTVT.

This chain uses TRBV21-1 with TRBJ2-1; the DNA was not compared with TRBD1, the D call given in the table. TRBV21-1 is labeled a pseudogene. This CDR3 contains 17 residues. CDR3 bases: TGTGCCAGCAGCAAAGGCCCCGACAGGGCCCCTAAAGATGAGCAGTTCTTC. Protein: CASSKGPDRAPKDEQFF.

V is TRBV28 and J is TRBJ1-1; possible D gene TRBD1, 5 bases. With 5 bases removed from V and 3 bases from J, the gap between germline ends came to 16 bases. CDR1 is MDHEN, CDR2 SYDVKM, per germline. The CDR3 runs 15 residues. CDR3 in amino acids: CASSPPWGGDTEAFF. In DNA form, the CDR3 reads TGTGCCAGCAGTCCCCCGTGGGGGGGTGACACTGAAGCTTTCTTT.

V and J are TRBV29-1 and TRBJ1-2, with D tentatively TRBD1 (6 bases). The CDR3 contains 14 residues. The germline gives CDR1 SQVTM, CDR2 ANQGSEA. Trimming took 3 bases from V and 1 from J, leaving 12 bases between them. CDR3 in amino acids: CSVDGQTINYGYTF. CDR3 DNA: TGCAGCGTTGATGGACAGACGATTAACTATGGCTACACCTTC.

The J gene is TRBJ2-7, the V gene TRBV27; TRBD1 agrees at 10 bases. The V gene end was trimmed by 4 bases and the J gene end by 3 bases; junction bases not matched to a gene: 3. Germline CDR1 and CDR2: MNHEY and SMNVEV (reference sequence). The CDR3 runs to 14 residues. The CDR3 reads CASSSGQGVYEQYF. For the CDR3, the DNA is TGTGCCAGCAGTTCCGGACAGGGGGTCTACGAGCAGTACTTC.

Only a few counts were recorded for this clone. This chain links TRBV29-1 with TRBJ2-3; possible D gene TRBD2, 6 bases. The ends were cut back, 4 bases at V and 4 bases at J, with 6 bases in the middle. CDR3 length: 11 amino acids. The germline CDR1 and CDR2 sequences are SQVTM and ANQGSEA. The CDR3 reads CSVGEADTQYF. CDR3 in DNA: TGCAGCGTTGGGGAGGCAGATACGCAGTATTTT.

The sample holds a few counts of this clone. The chain links TRBV6-5 to TRBJ2-2; D may be TRBD1 (5 bases). This CDR3 is built from 14 residues. V lost 8 bases, J lost 6 bases, and 16 bases lay in between. Looked up from germline, CDR1 is MNHEY and CDR2 is SVGAGI. CDR3 loop: CASGEQWGAGELFF. CDR3 sequence (DNA): TGTGCCAGCGGGGAACAGTGGGGCGCCGGGGAGCTGTTTTTT.

This rearrangement joins TRBV2 to TRBJ2-2; 7 bases line up with TRBD1. This CDR3 spans 15 amino acids. Germline V gene data show CDR1 as SNHLY and CDR2 as FYNNEI. Losses at the gene ends were 6 bases for V and 7 bases for J; bases not matched to a gene: 11. CDR3 loop: CASRDDRADIGELFF. In DNA form, the CDR3 reads TGTGCCAGCAGGGATGACAGGGCGGATATCGGGGAGCTGTTTTTT.

The chain combines TRBV10-3 with TRBJ2-1; 8 bases map to TRBD1. The length of the CDR3 is 14 residues. Germline lookup yields CDR1 ENHRY and CDR2 SYGVKD. The V gene end was trimmed by 11 bases and the J gene end by 2 bases; junction bases not matched to a gene: 8. The CDR3 spells CAEPRDRPYNEQFF. For the CDR3, the DNA is TGTGCCGAACCCCGGGACAGGCCCTACAATGAGCAGTTCTTC.

The rearrangement links TRBV2 to TRBJ2-3; D is unclear. Looked up from germline, CDR1 is SNHLY and CDR2 is FYNNEI. The CDR3 is made up of 12 amino acids. V was pared by 8 bases and J by 9 bases, with 15 bases between. DNA for the CDR3: TGTGCCAGCCACACAGTTATTTCGACGCAGTATTTT. Amino acids: CASHTVISTQYF.

The V gene is TRBV2, the J gene TRBJ1-5; 9 bases are a match to TRBD1. V gave up 6 bases and J gave up 7 bases; unmatched junction bases: 10. The CDR3 consists of 15 residues. Germline assignment: CDR1 SNHLY and CDR2 FYNNEI. The CDR3 coding sequence is TGTGCCAGCAGCAGATTACAGGGGGCTGAGCAGCCCCAGCATTTT. This sequence encodes CASSRLQGAEQPQHF.

DNA for the CDR3: TGTGCCAGCAGCCGAGGACTAGCGGGGCCGTACCAAGAGACCCAGTACTTC. Translating it yields CASSRGLAGPYQETQYF. This chain uses TRBV5-4 with TRBJ2-5; 12 bases match TRBD2. The CDR3 extends over 17 amino acids. The ends lost 4 bases at V and 0 bases at J; junction bases unmatched: 7. Per the germline V gene, CDR1 is SGHNT and CDR2 is YYREEE (reference sequence).

The chain is built from TRBV12-2 and TRBJ1-6; the DNA was not compared with TRBD1, the D call given in the table. TRBV12-2 is recorded as a pseudogene. The CDR3 sequence is 14 residues long. This CDR3 reads CASRSAVENSPLHF. As DNA, the CDR3 is TGTGCAAGTCGATCCGCAGTCGAAAATTCACCCCTCCACTTT.

V and J are TRBV19 and TRBJ2-5; 8 nucleotides match TRBD2. In germline, CDR1 is LNHDA, CDR2 SQIVND (reference sequence). The CDR3 contains 14 residues. Germline trimming cut 2 bases from V and 6 bases from J; bases unmatched to any gene: 5. The CDR3 nucleotides are TGTGCCAGTAGTATAAAGGCTAGCGGGCAGACCCAGTACTTC. Translated, it gives CASSIKASGQTQYF.

The rearrangement uses TRBV19 and TRBJ2-1; 9 bases match TRBD2. Germline values: CDR1 LNHDA, CDR2 SQIVND (reference sequence). The CDR3 length is 14 residues. J gave up 7 bases and V 5 bases, and 6 bases lay outside the gene matches. The CDR3 DNA reads as TGTGCCAGTAGTTTTAGCGGGGGAAAGAATGAGCAGTTCTTC. Amino acids: CASSFSGGKNEQFF.